A selection of T cell receptor beta chains follows, all from one sample in a study of cytomegalovirus exposure and HLA in healthy donors. Measured with immunoSEQ multiplex PCR; TCRdb has only the in-frame clones, and not every one. The sample holds around 250,000 clones, around 90% seen once. Sequenced: PBMCs. The source of these receptors is a girl aged 2 to 10 in good health and CMV-seronegative. Both conserved end residues are part of each CDR3. A D gene is named only where the DNA matches it firmly. Part of the rows lack a size; the others show once, few, many or a class for expanded clones.

D gene	V gene	J gene	clone size	CDR3 protein	CDR3 DNA
NA	TRBV10-2	TRBJ1-4	once	CASSEAGREEKLFF	TGCGCCAGCAGTGAGGCGGGGAGGGAGGAAAAACTGTTTTTT
NA	TRBV4-1	TRBJ1-1	NA	CASSHVGYSGTEAFF	TGCGCCAGCAGCCATGTCGGGTATTCTGGCACTGAAGCTTTCTTT
TRBD1	TRBV6-6	TRBJ1-3	NA	CASSPGQSSGNTIYF	TGTGCCAGCTCGCCGGGACAGAGCTCTGGAAACACCATATATTTT
TRBD2	TRBV7-8	TRBJ2-5	few	CASSLAREGVTQYF	TGTGCCAGCAGCTTAGCGCGGGAGGGAGTGACCCAGTACTTC
NA	TRBV6-5	TRBJ1-1	NA	CASSPRGSTEAFF	TGTGCCAGCAGCCCACGGGGGAGCACTGAAGCTTTCTTT
NA	TRBV6-6	TRBJ1-1	NA	CASNLQMRAFF	TGTGCCAGCAACCTCCAGATGAGGGCTTTCTTT
NA	TRBV4-1	TRBJ2-1	NA	CASSQEPDARGDEQFF	TGCGCCAGCAGCCAAGAACCGGACGCAAGGGGTGATGAGCAGTTCTTC
NA	TRBV7-9	TRBJ1-1	NA	CSSSFQTENTEAFF	TGTTCCAGCAGCTTTCAAACAGAGAACACTGAAGCTTTCTTT
NA	TRBV5-1	TRBJ2-7	NA	CASSLVGSSYEQYF	TGCGCCAGCAGCTTGGTTGGCTCCTCCTACGAGCAGTACTTC
NA	TRBV5-6	TRBJ2-1	once	CASSLGAAPYNEQFF	TGTGCCAGCAGCTTGGGTGCCGCGCCCTACAATGAGCAGTTCTTC
NA	TRBV27	TRBJ2-5	NA	CATLPRGRGQETQYF	TGTGCCACCTTACCCCGGGGGAGGGGGCAAGAGACCCAGTACTTC
NA	TRBV7-9	TRBJ2-3	few	CASSLTEGTAQYF	TGTGCCAGCAGCTTAACGGAGGGCACGGCGCAGTATTTT
NA	TRBV9	TRBJ2-3	NA	CASSVGQGKDTQYF	TGTGCCAGCAGCGTAGGGCAGGGGAAAGATACGCAGTATTTT
TRBD1	TRBV18	TRBJ2-7	NA	CASSPYGTGSYEQYF	TGTGCCAGCTCACCATACGGGACAGGGAGCTACGAGCAGTACTTC
NA	TRBV2	TRBJ1-2	NA	CASSEQKTNYGYTF	TGTGCCAGCAGTGAACAGAAAACTAACTATGGCTACACCTTC
TRBD2	TRBV6-5	TRBJ2-5	NA	CASSASGIQETQYF	TGTGCCAGCAGTGCTAGCGGAATACAAGAGACCCAGTACTTC
TRBD1	TRBV5-1	TRBJ1-1	once	CASSIDRAPNTEAFF	TGCGCCAGCAGCATCGACAGGGCACCTAACACTGAAGCTTTCTTT
NA	TRBV6-5	TRBJ1-1	NA	CASSYSPGGLGTEAFF	TGTGCCAGCAGTTACTCTCCGGGGGGGCTGGGAACTGAAGCTTTCTTT
TRBD2	TRBV30	TRBJ2-1	NA	CAWDTRLAGGRNEQFF	TGTGCCTGGGATACGCGACTAGCGGGGGGGCGGAATGAGCAGTTCTTC
TRBD1	TRBV2	TRBJ2-7	NA	CASSGQGSPYEQYF	TGTGCCAGCAGCGGACAGGGGTCTCCCTACGAGCAGTACTTC